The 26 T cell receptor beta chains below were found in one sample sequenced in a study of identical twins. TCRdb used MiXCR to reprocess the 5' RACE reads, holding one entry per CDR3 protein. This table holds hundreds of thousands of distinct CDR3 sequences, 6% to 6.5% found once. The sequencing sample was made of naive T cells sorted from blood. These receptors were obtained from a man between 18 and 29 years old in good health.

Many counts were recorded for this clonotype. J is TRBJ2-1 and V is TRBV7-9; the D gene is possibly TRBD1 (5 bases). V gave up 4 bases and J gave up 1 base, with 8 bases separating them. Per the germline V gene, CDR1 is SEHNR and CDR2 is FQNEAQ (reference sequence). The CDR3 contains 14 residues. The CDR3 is CASSSRGSYNEQFF. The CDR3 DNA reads TGTGCCAGCAGCTCAAGGGGTTCCTACAATGAGCAGTTCTTC. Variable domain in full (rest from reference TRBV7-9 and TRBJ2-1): DTGVSQNPRHKITKRGQNVTFRCDPISEHNRLYWYRQTLGQGPEFLTYFQNEAQLEKSRLLSDRFSAERPKGSFSTLEIQRTEQGDSAMYLCASSSRGSYNEQFFGPGTRLTVL.

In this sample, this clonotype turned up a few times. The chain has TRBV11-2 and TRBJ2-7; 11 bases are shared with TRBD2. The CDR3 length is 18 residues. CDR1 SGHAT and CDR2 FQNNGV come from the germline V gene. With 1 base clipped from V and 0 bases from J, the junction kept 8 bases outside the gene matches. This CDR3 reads CASSLVPDLAGGSYEQYF. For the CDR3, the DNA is TGTGCCAGCAGCTTAGTCCCTGATCTAGCGGGGGGCTCCTACGAGCAGTACTTC.

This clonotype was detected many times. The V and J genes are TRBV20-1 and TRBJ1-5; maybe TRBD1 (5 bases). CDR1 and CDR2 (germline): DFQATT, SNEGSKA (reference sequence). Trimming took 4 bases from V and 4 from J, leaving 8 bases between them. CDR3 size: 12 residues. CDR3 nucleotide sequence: TGCAGTGCTAATAGGGGAAATCAGCCCCAGCATTTT. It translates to CSANRGNQPQHF.

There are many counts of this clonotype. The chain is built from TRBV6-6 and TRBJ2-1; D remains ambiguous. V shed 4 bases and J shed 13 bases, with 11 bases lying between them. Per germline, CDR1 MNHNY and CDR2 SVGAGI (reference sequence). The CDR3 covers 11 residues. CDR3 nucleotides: TGTGCCAGCAGTTTGCGGTTTGGTCAGTTCTTC. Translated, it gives CASSLRFGQFF.

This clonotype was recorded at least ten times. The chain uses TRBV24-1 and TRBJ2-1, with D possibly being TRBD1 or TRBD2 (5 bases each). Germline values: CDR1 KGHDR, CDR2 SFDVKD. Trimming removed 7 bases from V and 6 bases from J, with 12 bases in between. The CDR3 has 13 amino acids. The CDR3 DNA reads TGTGCCACCAGGGGACGAAATCGCAATGAGCAGTTCTTC. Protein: CATRGRNRNEQFF.

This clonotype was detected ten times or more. The DNA for the CDR3 is TGCAGCGCTGAAACGGACGAGCAGTACGTC. This sequence encodes CSAETDEQYV. This chain uses TRBV29-1 with TRBJ2-7, with no clear D. Germline V CDR1 and CDR2: SQVTM, ANQGSEA. The length of the CDR3 is 10 residues.

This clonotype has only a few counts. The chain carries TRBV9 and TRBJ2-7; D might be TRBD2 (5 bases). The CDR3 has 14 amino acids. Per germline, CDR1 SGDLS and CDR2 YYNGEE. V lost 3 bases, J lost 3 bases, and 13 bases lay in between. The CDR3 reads CASSEGASLYEQYF. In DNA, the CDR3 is TGTGCCAGCAGCGAGGGTGCTAGCCTCTACGAGCAGTACTTC.

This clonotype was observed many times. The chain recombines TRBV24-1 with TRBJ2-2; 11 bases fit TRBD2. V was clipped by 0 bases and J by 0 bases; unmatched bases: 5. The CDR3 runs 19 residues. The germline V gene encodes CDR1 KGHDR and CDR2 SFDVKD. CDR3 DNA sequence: TGTGCCACCAGTGATTTGGGGGGGACTAGCGGCTCGAACACCGGGGAGCTGTTTTTT. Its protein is CATSDLGGTSGSNTGELFF.

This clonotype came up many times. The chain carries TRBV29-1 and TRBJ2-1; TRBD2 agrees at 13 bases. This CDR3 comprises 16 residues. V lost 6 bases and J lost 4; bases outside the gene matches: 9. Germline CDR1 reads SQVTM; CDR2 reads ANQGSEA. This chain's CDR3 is CSVKSLAGGDYNEQFF. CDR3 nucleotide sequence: TGCAGCGTAAAATCACTAGCGGGAGGGGATTACAATGAGCAGTTCTTC.

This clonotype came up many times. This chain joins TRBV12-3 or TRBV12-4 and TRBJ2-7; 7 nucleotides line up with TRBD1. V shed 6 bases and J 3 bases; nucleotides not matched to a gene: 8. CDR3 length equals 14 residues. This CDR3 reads CASSPRTGYYEQYF. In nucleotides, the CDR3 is TGTGCCAGCAGCCCCCGGACAGGTTACTACGAGCAGTACTTC.

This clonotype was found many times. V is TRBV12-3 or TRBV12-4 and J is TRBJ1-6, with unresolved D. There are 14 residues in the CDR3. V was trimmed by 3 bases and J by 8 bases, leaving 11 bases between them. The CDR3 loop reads CASSLAGRDSPLHF. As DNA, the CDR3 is TGTGCCAGCAGTTTGGCGGGAAGGGATTCACCCCTCCACTTT.

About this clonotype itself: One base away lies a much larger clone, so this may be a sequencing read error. In DNA, the CDR3 is TGTGCCATCAGACACGGGACTAGCGGGTCTGGGGCGGATTACAATGAGCAGTTATTC. Residues: CAIRHGTSGSGADYNEQLF. This chain joins TRBV10-3 and TRBJ2-1; 12 nucleotides line up with TRBD2. Germline CDR1 is ENHRY and CDR2 is SYGVKD. The CDR3 sequence is 19 residues long.

CDR3 sequence: CASSQQGGTDTQYF. As DNA, the CDR3 is TGCGCCAGCAGCCAACAGGGAGGCACAGATACGCAGTATTTT. This chain links TRBV4-1 with TRBJ2-3, with D possibly called TRBD1 or TRBD2 (5 bases each). V was pared by 2 bases and J by 1 base, with 7 bases between. Germline loops: CDR1 MGHRA, CDR2 YSYEKL. This CDR3 comprises 14 residues.

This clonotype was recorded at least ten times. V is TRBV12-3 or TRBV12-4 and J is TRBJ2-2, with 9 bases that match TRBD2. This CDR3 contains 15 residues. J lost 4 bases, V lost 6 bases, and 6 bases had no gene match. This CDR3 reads CASSLAGWFTGELFF. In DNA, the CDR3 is TGTGCCAGCAGCCTAGCGGGATGGTTCACCGGGGAGCTGTTTTTT.

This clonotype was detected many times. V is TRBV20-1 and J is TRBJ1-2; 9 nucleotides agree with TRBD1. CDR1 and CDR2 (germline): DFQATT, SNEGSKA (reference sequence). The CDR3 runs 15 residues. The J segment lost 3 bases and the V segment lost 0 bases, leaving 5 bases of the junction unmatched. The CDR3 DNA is TGCAGTGCTAGAGAGGGGACAGGGATCCACTATGGCTACACCTTC. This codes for CSAREGTGIHYGYTF.

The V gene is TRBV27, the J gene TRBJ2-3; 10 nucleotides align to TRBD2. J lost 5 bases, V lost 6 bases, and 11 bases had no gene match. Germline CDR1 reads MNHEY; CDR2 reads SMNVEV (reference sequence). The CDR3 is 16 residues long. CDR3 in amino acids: CASRTPLAGELDTQYF. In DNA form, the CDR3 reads TGTGCCAGCAGGACACCCCTAGCGGGAGAGTTAGATACGCAGTATTTT.

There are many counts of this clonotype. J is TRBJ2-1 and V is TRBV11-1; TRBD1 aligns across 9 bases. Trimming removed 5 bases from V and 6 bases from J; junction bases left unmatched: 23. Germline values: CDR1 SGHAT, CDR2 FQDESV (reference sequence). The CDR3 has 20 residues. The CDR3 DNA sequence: TGTGCCAGCAGCAATGGACCGGGACAGGGAACTAGCCCTCAAGTCAATGAGCAGTTCTTC. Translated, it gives CASSNGPGQGTSPQVNEQFF.

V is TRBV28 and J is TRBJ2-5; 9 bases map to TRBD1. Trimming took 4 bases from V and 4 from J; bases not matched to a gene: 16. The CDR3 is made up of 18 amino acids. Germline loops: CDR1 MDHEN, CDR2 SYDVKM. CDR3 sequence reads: CASSSGGRDRVWGETQYF. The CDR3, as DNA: TGTGCCAGCAGTTCGGGGGGCCGGGACAGGGTGTGGGGAGAGACCCAGTACTTC. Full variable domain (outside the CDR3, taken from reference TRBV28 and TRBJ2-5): DVKVTQSSRYLVKRTGEKVFLECVQDMDHENMFWYRQDPGLGLRLIYFSYDVKMKEKGDIPEGYSVSREKKERFSLILESASTNQTSMYLCASSSGGRDRVWGETQYFGPGTRLLVL.

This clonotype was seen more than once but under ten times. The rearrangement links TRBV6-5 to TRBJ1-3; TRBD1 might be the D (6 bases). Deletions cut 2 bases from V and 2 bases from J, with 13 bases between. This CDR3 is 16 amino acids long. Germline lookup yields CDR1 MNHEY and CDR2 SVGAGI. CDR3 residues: CASSYPNAGAGNTIYF. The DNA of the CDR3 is TGTGCCAGCAGTTACCCCAATGCAGGGGCTGGAAACACCATATATTTT.

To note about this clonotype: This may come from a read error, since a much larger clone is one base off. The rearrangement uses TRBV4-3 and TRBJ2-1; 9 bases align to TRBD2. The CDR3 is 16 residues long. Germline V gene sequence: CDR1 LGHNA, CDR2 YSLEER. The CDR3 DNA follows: TGCGCCAGCGGCCAATTTATCAATAGCGGGAGCTATGAGCAGTTCTTC. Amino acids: CASGQFINSGSYEQFF.

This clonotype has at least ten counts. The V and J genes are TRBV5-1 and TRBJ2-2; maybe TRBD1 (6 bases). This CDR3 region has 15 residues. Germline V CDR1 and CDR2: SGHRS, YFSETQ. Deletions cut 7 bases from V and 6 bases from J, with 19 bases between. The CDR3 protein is CASSLGERQAGELFF. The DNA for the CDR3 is TGCGCCAGCTCTCTTGGGGAGAGACAGGCCGGGGAGCTGTTTTTT.

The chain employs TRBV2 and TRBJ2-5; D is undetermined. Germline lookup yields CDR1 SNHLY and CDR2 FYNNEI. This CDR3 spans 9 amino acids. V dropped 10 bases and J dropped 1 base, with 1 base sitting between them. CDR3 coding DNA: TGTGCCATCCAAGAGACCCAGTACTTC. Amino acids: CAIQETQYF. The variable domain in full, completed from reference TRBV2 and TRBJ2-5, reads EPEVTQTPSHQVTQMGQEVILRCVPISNHLYFYWYRQILGQKVEFLVSFYNNEISEKSEIFDDQFSVERPDGSNFTLKIRSTKLEDSAMYFCAIQETQYFGPGTRLLVL.

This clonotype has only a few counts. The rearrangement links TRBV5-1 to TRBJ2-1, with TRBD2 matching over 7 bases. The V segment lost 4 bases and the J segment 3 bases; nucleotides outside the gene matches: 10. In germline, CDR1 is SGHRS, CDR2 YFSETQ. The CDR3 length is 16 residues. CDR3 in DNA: TGCGCCAGCAGCCCCGATGGAGCGGGGAGCTACAATGAGCAGTTCTTC. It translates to CASSPDGAGSYNEQFF.

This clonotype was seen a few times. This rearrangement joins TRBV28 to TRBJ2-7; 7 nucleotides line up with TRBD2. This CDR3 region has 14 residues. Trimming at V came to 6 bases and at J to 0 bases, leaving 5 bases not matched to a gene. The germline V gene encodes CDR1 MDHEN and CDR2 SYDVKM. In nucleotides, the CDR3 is TGTGCCAGCAGCACCGGGGGGAGCTCCTACGAGCAGTACTTC. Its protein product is CASSTGGSSYEQYF. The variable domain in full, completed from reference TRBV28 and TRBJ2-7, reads DVKVTQSSRYLVKRTGEKVFLECVQDMDHENMFWYRQDPGLGLRLIYFSYDVKMKEKGDIPEGYSVSREKKERFSLILESASTNQTSMYLCASSTGGSSYEQYFGPGTRLTVT.

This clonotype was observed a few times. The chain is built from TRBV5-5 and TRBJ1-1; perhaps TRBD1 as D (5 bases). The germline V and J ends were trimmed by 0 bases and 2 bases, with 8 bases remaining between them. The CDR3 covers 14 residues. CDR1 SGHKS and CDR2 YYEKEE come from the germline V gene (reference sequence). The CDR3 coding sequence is TGTGCCAGCAGCTTGGTAGGGGAAAACACTGAAGCTTTCTTT. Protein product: CASSLVGENTEAFF.

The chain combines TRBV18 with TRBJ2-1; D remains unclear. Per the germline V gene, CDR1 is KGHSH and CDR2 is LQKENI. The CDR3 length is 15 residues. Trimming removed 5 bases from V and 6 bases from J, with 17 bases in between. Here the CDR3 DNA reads TGTGCCAGCTCAACAGCGAGACAAGAAGGCAATGAGCAGTTCTTC. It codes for CASSTARQEGNEQFF.